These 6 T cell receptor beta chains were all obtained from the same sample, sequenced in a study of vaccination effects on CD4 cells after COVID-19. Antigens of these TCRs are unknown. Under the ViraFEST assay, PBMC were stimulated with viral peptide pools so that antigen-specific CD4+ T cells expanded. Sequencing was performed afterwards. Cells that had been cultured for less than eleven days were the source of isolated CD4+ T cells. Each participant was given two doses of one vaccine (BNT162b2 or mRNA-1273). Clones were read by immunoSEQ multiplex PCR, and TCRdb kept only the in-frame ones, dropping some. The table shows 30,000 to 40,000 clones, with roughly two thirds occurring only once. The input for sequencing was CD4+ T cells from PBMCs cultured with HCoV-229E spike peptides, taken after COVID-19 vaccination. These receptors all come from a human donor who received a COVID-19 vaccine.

The CDR3 sequence is CASSPPITGIMNTEAFF. Written as DNA, the CDR3 is TGTGCCAGCTCACCACCGATCACAGGGATAATGAACACTGAAGCTTTCTTT. The genes are TRBV18 and TRBJ1-1, with D tentatively TRBD1 (6 bases). CDR3 size: 17 residues. Germline CDR1 and CDR2: KGHSH and LQKENI. The V gene lost 0 bases and the J gene lost 0 bases, with 14 bases spanning the gap.

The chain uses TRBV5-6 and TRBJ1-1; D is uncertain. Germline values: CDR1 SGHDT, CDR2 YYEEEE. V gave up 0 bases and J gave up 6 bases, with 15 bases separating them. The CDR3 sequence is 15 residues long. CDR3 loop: CASSLGILISAEAFF. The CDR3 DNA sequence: TGTGCCAGCAGCTTGGGCATCTTGATATCGGCTGAAGCTTTCTTT.

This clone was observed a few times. The CDR3 DNA reads TGTGCCAGCAGTTACGCTCTGGGACAGGGCGGTGGCTACACCTTC. Residues: CASSYALGQGGGYTF. The chain links TRBV6-5 to TRBJ1-2, with 9 bases identical to TRBD1. CDR3 length: 15 amino acids. Germline CDR1 reads MNHEY; CDR2 reads SVGAGI. The V gene end was trimmed by 2 bases and the J gene end by 7 bases; junction bases not matched to a gene: 8.

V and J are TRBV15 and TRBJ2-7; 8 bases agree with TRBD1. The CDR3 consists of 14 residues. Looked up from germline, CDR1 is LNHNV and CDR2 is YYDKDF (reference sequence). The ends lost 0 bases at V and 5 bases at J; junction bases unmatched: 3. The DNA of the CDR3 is TGTGCCACCAGCAGAGACAGGGGGCAGAACGAGCAGTACTTC. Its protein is CATSRDRGQNEQYF.

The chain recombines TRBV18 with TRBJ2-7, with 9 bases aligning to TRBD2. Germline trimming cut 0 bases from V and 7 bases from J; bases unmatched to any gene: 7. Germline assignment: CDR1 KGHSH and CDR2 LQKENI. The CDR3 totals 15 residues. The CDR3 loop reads CASSPPSREGYEQYF. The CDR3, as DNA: TGTGCCAGCTCACCACCCTCGCGGGAGGGTTATGAGCAGTACTTC.

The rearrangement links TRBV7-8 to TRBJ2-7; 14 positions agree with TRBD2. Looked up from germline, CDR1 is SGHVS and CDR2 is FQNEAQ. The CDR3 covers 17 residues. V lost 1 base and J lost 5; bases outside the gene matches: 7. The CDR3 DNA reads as TGTGCCAGCAGCTTAGTGGGACTAGCGGGAGTCGGTAACGAGCAGTACTTC. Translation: CASSLVGLAGVGNEQYF.